Detailed here is one T cell receptor beta chain. Its antigen is currently unknown. The purity of all sorted populations exceeded 98%. The source of the sample is a study of beta chain features in type 1 diabetes. Study-wide results and limits: Within the patient group, naive, central memory and Treg TCRB repertoires appeared more similar to each other than within healthy donors. VDJ junctions sequenced from type 1 diabetes patients showed fewer insertions and more deletions.

The V end lost 0 bases, the J end lost 5 bases, and 5 bases lay between the germline ends. The length of the CDR3 is 13 residues. Looked up from germline, CDR1 is MGHRA and CDR2 is YSYEKL. The entirety of the isolated RNA underwent reverse transcription, so expressed TCRB transcripts were sequenced. Clones were read by immunoSEQ multiplex PCR, and TCRdb kept only the in-frame ones, dropping some. This repertoire shows around 450,000 clones, approximately 10% found once; its top ten account for 0.035% to 0.05%. The chain employs TRBV4-1 and TRBJ1-5, with D hard to call. The receptor was derived from a woman younger than 30 in good health. The sequencing input was naive CD4+ T cells from blood. The CDR3 reads CASSQDPYQPQHF. CDR3 bases: TGCGCCAGCAGCCAAGACCCGTATCAGCCCCAGCATTTT.